This entry is about one T cell receptor (beta chain). The entry originates in a study of blood T cell repertoires in COVID-19. The protocol was immunoSEQ multiplex PCR, while the TCRdb copy is restricted to in-frame clones and leaves out a portion. The repertoire holds about 320,000 clones, about 85% seen once, with approximately 5.4% in the top ten. Cohort allocation depended upon clinical history that participants reported. Recovery among Cohort 3 donors was established by two negative PCRs, clearance, or symptom resolution. Trimming pared 4 bases from V and 7 bases from J, leaving 11 bases between. The CDR3 has 12 amino acids.

This clonotype originated in a woman aged 25 to 39 who had recovered from COVID-19. The sequenced sample consisted of PBMCs or T cells enriched from blood (not recorded which). The chain is built from TRBV23-1 and TRBJ2-7; D is perhaps TRBD2 (5 bases). TRBV23-1 is sorted into the ORF group, with uncertain function. DNA of the CDR3: TGCGCCAGCAGTCGTTGGCCGGGAGAGCAGTACTTC. As protein: CASSRWPGEQYF.